This TCR beta chain was identified in a study of CD8 T cells in ankylosing spondylitis. V lost 0 bases, J lost 0 bases, and 19 bases stayed unmatched. The CDR3 has 22 amino acids. CDR1 and CDR2 from the germline V gene are MGHRA and YSYEKL. TCRdb re-analysed the 5' RACE reads in MiXCR, keeping a single row per CDR3 protein. Among about 150,000 distinct CDR3 sequences listed, 44% were seen once. V usage is TRBV4-1 and J usage is TRBJ1-2; the match to TRBD1 covers 10 bases. The sample taken for sequencing was synovial fluid, either unsorted or a sorted T cell fraction (not recorded which). The source of this sequence is a male donor with ankylosing spondylitis. For the CDR3, the DNA is TGCGCCAGCAGCCAAGATCGAGGGATGGAGGGACAGGGGCCCGAAACTAACTATGGCTACACCTTC. This translates into CASSQDRGMEGQGPETNYGYTF.